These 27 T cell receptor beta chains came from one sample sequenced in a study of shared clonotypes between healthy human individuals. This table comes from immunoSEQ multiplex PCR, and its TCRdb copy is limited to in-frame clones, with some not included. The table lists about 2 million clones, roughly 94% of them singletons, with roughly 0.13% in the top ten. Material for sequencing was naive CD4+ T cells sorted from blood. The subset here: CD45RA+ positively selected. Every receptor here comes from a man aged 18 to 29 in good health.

Here the CDR3 reads CAWSVTGLGNTIYF. The CDR3 DNA reads as TGTGCCTGGAGTGTGACCGGCCTTGGAAACACCATATATTTT. This chain links TRBV30 with TRBJ1-3; unclear D gene. This CDR3 spans 14 amino acids. V was cut by 0 bases and J by 3 bases, with 9 bases left in between. CDR1 is GTSNPN and CDR2 is SVGIG in the germline V gene (reference sequence).

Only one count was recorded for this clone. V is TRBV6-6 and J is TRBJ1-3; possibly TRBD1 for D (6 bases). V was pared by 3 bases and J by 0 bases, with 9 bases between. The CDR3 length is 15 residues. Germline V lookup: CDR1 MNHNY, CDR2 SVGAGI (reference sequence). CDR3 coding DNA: TGTGCCAGCAGTTATGGGACAACCTCTGGAAACACCATATATTTT. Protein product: CASSYGTTSGNTIYF.

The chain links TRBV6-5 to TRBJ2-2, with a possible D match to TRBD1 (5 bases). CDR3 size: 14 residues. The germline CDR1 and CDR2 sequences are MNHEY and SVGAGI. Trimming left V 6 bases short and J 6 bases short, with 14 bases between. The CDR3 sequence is CASSRKRGSGELFF. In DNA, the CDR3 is TGTGCCAGCAGCCGGAAAAGGGGATCCGGGGAGCTGTTTTTT.

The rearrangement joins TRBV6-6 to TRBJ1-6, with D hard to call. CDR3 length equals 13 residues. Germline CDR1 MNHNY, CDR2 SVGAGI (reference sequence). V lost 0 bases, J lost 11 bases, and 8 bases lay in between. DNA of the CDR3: TGTGCCAGCAGTTACTCGGGGAGGCCACCCCTCCACTTT. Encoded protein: CASSYSGRPPLHF.

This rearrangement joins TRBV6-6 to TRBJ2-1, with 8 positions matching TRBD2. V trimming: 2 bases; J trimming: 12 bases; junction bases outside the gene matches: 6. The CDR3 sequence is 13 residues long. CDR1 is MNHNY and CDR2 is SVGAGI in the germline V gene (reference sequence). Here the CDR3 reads CASSYVREARQFF. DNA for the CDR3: TGTGCCAGCAGTTACGTGCGGGAGGCGCGGCAGTTCTTC.

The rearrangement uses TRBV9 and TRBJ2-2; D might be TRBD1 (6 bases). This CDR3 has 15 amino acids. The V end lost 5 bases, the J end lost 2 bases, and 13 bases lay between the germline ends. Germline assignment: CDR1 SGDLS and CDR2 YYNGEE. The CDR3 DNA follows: TGTGCCAGCAGGCCCCGGGACACTAACACCGGGGAGCTGTTTTTT. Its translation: CASRPRDTNTGELFF.

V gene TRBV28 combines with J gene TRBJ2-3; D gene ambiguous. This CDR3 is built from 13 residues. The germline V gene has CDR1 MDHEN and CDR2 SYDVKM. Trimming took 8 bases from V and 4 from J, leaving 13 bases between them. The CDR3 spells CASGQVAPDTQYF. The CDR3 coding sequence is TGTGCCAGCGGTCAAGTGGCCCCAGATACGCAGTATTTT. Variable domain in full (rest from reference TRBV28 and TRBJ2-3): DVKVTQSSRYLVKRTGEKVFLECVQDMDHENMFWYRQDPGLGLRLIYFSYDVKMKEKGDIPEGYSVSREKKERFSLILESASTNQTSMYLCASGQVAPDTQYFGPGTRLTVL.

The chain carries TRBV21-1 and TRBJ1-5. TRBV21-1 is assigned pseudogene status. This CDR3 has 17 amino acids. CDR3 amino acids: CASTPGNLRDRNQPQHF. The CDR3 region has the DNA TGTGCCAGCACGCCGGGGAACTTGAGGGATCGCAATCAGCCCCAGCATTTT.

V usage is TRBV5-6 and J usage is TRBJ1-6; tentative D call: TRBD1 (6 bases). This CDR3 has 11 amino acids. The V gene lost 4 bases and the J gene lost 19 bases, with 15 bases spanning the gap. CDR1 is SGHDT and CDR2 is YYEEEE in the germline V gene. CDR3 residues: CASSGGTLVHF. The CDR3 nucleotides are TGTGCCAGCAGCGGCGGGACACTGGTTCACTTT.

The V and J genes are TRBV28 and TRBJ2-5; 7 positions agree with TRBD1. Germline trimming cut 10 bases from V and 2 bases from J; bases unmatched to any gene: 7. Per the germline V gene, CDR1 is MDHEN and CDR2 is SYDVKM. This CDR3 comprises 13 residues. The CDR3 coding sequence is TGTGCCACCCTCGACAGGGAACAAGAGACCCAGTACTTC. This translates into CATLDREQETQYF.

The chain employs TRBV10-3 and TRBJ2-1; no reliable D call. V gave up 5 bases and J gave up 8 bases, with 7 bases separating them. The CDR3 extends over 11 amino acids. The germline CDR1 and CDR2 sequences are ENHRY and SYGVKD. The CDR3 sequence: CAISRDDEQFF. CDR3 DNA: TGTGCCATCAGTCGTGATGATGAGCAGTTCTTC.

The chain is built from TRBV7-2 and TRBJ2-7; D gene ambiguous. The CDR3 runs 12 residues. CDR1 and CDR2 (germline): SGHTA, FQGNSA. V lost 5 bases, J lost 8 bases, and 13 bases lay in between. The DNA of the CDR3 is TGTGCCAGCAGCCCGCTCCCCCAGCAGCAGTACTTC. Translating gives CASSPLPQQQYF.

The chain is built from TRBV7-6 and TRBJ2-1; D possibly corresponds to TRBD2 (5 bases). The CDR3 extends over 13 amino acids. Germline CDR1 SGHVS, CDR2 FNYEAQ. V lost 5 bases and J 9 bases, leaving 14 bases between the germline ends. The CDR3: CASSPRLNGEQFF. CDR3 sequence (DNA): TGTGCCAGCAGCCCGCGACTAAATGGTGAGCAGTTCTTC. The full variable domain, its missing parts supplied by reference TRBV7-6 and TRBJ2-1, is GAGVSQSPRYKVTKRGQDVALRCDPISGHVSLYWYRQALGQGPEFLTYFNYEAQQDKSGLPNDRFSAERPEGSISTLTIQRTEQRDSAMYRCASSPRLNGEQFFGPGTRLTVL.

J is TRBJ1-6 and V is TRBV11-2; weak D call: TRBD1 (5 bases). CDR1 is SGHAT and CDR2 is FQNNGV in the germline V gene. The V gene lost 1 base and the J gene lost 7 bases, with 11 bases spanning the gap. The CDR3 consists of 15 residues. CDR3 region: CASSLAGTANSPLHF. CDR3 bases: TGTGCCAGCAGCTTAGCGGGGACCGCCAATTCACCCCTCCACTTT.

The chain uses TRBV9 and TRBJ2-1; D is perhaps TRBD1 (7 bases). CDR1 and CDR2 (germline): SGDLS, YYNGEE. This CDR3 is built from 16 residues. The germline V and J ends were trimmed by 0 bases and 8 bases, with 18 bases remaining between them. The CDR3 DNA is TGTGCCAGCAGCGTAGCTGGCAGGGGGGCTTGGGATGAGCAGTTCTTC. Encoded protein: CASSVAGRGAWDEQFF.

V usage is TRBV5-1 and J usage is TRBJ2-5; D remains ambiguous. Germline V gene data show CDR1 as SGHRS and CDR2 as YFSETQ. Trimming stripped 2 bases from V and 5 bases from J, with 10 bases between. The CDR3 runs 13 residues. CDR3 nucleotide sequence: TGCGCCAGCAGCTTAAAGGGCGGCGAGACCCAGTACTTC. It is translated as CASSLKGGETQYF.

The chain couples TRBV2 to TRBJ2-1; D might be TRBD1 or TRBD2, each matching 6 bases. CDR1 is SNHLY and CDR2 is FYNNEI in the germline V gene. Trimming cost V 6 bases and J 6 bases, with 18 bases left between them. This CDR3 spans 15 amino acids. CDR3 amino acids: CASSEDYPGANEQFF. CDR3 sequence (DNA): TGTGCCAGCAGCGAGGACTATCCAGGGGCCAATGAGCAGTTCTTC.

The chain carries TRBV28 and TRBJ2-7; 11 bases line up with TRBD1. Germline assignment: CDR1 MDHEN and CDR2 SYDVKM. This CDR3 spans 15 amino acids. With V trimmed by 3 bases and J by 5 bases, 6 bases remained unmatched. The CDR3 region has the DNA TGTGCCAGCAGTTTGCCGGGACAGGGGGGCAACGAGCAGTACTTC. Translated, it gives CASSLPGQGGNEQYF.

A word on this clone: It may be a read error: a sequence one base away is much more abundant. CDR3 bases: TGCAGCGTTGAGGGGGGAAAGGAGACCCAGCACTTC. Residues: CSVEGGKETQHF. The chain recombines TRBV29-1 with TRBJ2-5; perhaps TRBD2 as D (6 bases). This CDR3 is 12 amino acids long. Germline loops: CDR1 SQVTM, CDR2 ANQGSEA.

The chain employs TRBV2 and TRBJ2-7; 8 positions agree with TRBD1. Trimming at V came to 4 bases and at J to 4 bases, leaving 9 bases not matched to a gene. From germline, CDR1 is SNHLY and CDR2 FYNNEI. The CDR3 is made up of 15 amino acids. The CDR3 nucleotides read TGTGCCAGCAGTGCCGTGACAGGGGTTAAGTACGAGCAGTACTTC. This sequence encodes CASSAVTGVKYEQYF.

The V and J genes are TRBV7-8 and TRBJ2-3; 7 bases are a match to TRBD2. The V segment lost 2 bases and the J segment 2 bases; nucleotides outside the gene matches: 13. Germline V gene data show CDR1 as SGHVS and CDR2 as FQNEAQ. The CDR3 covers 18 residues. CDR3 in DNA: TGTGCCAGCAGCTTATTAGGGAGGGGCCACCCGAACACAGATACGCAGTATTTT. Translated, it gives CASSLLGRGHPNTDTQYF.

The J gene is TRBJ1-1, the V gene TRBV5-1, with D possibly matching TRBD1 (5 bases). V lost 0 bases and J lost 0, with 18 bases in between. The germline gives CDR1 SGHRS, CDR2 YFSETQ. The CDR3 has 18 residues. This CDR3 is CASSLAGAADRMNTEAFF. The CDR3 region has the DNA TGCGCCAGCAGCTTGGCTGGGGCCGCCGATCGGATGAACACTGAAGCTTTCTTT.

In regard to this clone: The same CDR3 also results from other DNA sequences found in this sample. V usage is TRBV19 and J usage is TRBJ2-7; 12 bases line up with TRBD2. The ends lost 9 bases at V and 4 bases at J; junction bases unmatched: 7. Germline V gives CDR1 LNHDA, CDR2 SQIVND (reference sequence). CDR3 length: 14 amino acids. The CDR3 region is CASSRTSGNYEQYF. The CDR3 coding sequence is TGTGCCAGCAGCCGGACTAGCGGGAATTACGAGCAGTACTTC.

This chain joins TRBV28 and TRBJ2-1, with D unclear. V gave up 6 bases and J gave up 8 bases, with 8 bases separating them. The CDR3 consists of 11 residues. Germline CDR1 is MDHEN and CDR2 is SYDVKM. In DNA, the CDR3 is TGTGCCAGCAGGCTCTGGGATGAGCAGTTCTTC. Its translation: CASRLWDEQFF. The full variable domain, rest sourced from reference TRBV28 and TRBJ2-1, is DVKVTQSSRYLVKRTGEKVFLECVQDMDHENMFWYRQDPGLGLRLIYFSYDVKMKEKGDIPEGYSVSREKKERFSLILESASTNQTSMYLCASRLWDEQFFGPGTRLTVL.

CDR3 residues: CASSYMGDPADTQYF. Here the CDR3 DNA reads TGTGCCAGCAGCTACATGGGAGACCCCGCAGATACGCAGTATTTT. The rearrangement joins TRBV11-2 to TRBJ2-3, with D possibly being TRBD2 (5 bases). Deletions cut 4 bases from V and 4 bases from J, with 15 bases between. CDR1 and CDR2 from the germline V gene are SGHAT and FQNNGV. The CDR3 length is 15 residues.

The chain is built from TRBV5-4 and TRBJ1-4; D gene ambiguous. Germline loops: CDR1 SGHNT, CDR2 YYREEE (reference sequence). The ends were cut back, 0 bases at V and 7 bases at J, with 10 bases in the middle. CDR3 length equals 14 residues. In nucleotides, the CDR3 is TGTGCCAGCAGCTTGGCGGATCGGGGTGAAAAACTGTTTTTT. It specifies CASSLADRGEKLFF.

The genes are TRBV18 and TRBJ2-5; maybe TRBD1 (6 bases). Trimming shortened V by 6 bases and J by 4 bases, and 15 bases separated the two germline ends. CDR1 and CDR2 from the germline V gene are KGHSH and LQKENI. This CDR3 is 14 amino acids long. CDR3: CASSQQGIVETQYF. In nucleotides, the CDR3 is TGTGCCAGCTCTCAACAGGGTATCGTAGAGACCCAGTACTTC.